A selection of T cell receptor beta chains follows, all from one sample in a study of human T cells and chemical hapten exposure. TCRdb re-called the RACE reads through MiXCR, storing one row per CDR3 protein. This table has some 400,000 distinct CDR3 sequences, roughly 4.8% appearing once. The input for sequencing was whole blood, taken in connection with sensitization to the hapten diphenylcyclopropenone (DPC). The origin of the receptors is a woman between 50 and 59 years old with alopecia areata. Some clones in this sample may be carry-over from other donors' samples. Each CDR3 is given with its conserved first and last residue. Each record gives: J gene, V gene, CDR3 protein.

j_call: TRBJ1-1
v_call: TRBV4-2
cdr3_aa: CASSQDQGEVGNTEAFF

j_call: TRBJ2-2
v_call: TRBV12-5
cdr3_aa: CASGLVSRAGGELFF

j_call: TRBJ2-3
v_call: TRBV29-1
cdr3_aa: CSAILTGDTQYF

j_call: TRBJ2-7
v_call: TRBV29-1
cdr3_aa: CSIAGGGDEQYF

j_call: TRBJ1-1
v_call: TRBV12-3/TRBV12-4
cdr3_aa: CASSFGGPNTEAFF

j_call: TRBJ1-4
v_call: TRBV4-1
cdr3_aa: CASRRDSSFNEKLFF

j_call: TRBJ2-7
v_call: TRBV7-2
cdr3_aa: CASSPDRALREQYF

j_call: TRBJ2-1
v_call: TRBV2
cdr3_aa: CASWTGTHNEQFF

j_call: TRBJ2-3
v_call: TRBV24-1
cdr3_aa: CATSDSRGTDTQYF

j_call: TRBJ2-7
v_call: TRBV29-1
cdr3_aa: CSVAGDRGVYEQYF

j_call: TRBJ2-3
v_call: TRBV7-9
cdr3_aa: CASSPPDRGLIDTQYF

j_call: TRBJ2-1
v_call: TRBV10-3
cdr3_aa: CAISEDFGVAVEQFF

j_call: TRBJ2-2
v_call: TRBV9
cdr3_aa: CASSRIAGLTGELFF

j_call: TRBJ1-5
v_call: TRBV4-1
cdr3_aa: CASSQVGIFNQPQHF

j_call: TRBJ1-1
v_call: TRBV12-5
cdr3_aa: CASAPGTGGNTEAFF

j_call: TRBJ2-7
v_call: TRBV4-3
cdr3_aa: CASSQDRGYLTYEQYF

j_call: TRBJ1-1
v_call: TRBV5-4
cdr3_aa: CASSQEGFAEAFF

j_call: TRBJ2-5
v_call: TRBV7-6
cdr3_aa: CASSASGGPETQYF

j_call: TRBJ2-7
v_call: TRBV12-3/TRBV12-4
cdr3_aa: CASSFGGGGWGALEQYF

j_call: TRBJ1-5
v_call: TRBV13
cdr3_aa: CASSLGTGTQPQHF

j_call: TRBJ2-5
v_call: TRBV30
cdr3_aa: CAWSVLIGLAVQETQYF

j_call: TRBJ1-5
v_call: TRBV27
cdr3_aa: CASSTAGGGQPQHF

j_call: TRBJ2-6
v_call: TRBV20-1
cdr3_aa: CSAPDGSFSGANVLTF

j_call: TRBJ1-3
v_call: TRBV9
cdr3_aa: CASSVEGIGNTIYF

j_call: TRBJ2-1
v_call: TRBV6-2/TRBV6-3
cdr3_aa: CASSGKTSFPLTEQFF

j_call: TRBJ1-5
v_call: TRBV20-1
cdr3_aa: CSARVGTDLNQPQHF

j_call: TRBJ2-1
v_call: TRBV19
cdr3_aa: CASSINPVQSNEQFF

j_call: TRBJ1-1
v_call: TRBV4-1
cdr3_aa: CASSSFRGNTEAFF

j_call: TRBJ1-4
v_call: TRBV5-6
cdr3_aa: CASSSGDLQKLFF

j_call: TRBJ2-1
v_call: TRBV20-1
cdr3_aa: CSAPITSGTARVF

j_call: TRBJ2-1
v_call: TRBV6-5
cdr3_aa: CASSWGTSGGYNEQFF

j_call: TRBJ1-6
v_call: TRBV6-2/TRBV6-3
cdr3_aa: CASSTPQGAKSPLHF

j_call: TRBJ2-5
v_call: TRBV20-1
cdr3_aa: CSARGLAGKEGETQYF

j_call: TRBJ2-3
v_call: TRBV20-1
cdr3_aa: CSARGWEIDTQYF

j_call: TRBJ2-1
v_call: TRBV7-6
cdr3_aa: CASSSDRVNEQFF

j_call: TRBJ1-5
v_call: TRBV4-1
cdr3_aa: CASSQQDNQPQHF

j_call: TRBJ1-5
v_call: TRBV6-1
cdr3_aa: CASNPGGTRGDLSDQPQHF

j_call: TRBJ2-3
v_call: TRBV6-2/TRBV6-3
cdr3_aa: CASSYIRENTDTQYF

j_call: TRBJ1-2
v_call: TRBV20-1
cdr3_aa: CSAKTGGGYTF

j_call: TRBJ2-3
v_call: TRBV28
cdr3_aa: CASNGRAVGTDTQYF

j_call: TRBJ2-1
v_call: TRBV7-9
cdr3_aa: CASSLDGSNEQFF

j_call: TRBJ2-2
v_call: TRBV24-1
cdr3_aa: CATESTAENTGELFF

j_call: TRBJ1-6
v_call: TRBV20-1
cdr3_aa: CSASDRGVSSPLHF

j_call: TRBJ1-2
v_call: TRBV2
cdr3_aa: CASSEGQGSGYTF

j_call: TRBJ2-5
v_call: TRBV20-1
cdr3_aa: CSARRGGAQETQYF